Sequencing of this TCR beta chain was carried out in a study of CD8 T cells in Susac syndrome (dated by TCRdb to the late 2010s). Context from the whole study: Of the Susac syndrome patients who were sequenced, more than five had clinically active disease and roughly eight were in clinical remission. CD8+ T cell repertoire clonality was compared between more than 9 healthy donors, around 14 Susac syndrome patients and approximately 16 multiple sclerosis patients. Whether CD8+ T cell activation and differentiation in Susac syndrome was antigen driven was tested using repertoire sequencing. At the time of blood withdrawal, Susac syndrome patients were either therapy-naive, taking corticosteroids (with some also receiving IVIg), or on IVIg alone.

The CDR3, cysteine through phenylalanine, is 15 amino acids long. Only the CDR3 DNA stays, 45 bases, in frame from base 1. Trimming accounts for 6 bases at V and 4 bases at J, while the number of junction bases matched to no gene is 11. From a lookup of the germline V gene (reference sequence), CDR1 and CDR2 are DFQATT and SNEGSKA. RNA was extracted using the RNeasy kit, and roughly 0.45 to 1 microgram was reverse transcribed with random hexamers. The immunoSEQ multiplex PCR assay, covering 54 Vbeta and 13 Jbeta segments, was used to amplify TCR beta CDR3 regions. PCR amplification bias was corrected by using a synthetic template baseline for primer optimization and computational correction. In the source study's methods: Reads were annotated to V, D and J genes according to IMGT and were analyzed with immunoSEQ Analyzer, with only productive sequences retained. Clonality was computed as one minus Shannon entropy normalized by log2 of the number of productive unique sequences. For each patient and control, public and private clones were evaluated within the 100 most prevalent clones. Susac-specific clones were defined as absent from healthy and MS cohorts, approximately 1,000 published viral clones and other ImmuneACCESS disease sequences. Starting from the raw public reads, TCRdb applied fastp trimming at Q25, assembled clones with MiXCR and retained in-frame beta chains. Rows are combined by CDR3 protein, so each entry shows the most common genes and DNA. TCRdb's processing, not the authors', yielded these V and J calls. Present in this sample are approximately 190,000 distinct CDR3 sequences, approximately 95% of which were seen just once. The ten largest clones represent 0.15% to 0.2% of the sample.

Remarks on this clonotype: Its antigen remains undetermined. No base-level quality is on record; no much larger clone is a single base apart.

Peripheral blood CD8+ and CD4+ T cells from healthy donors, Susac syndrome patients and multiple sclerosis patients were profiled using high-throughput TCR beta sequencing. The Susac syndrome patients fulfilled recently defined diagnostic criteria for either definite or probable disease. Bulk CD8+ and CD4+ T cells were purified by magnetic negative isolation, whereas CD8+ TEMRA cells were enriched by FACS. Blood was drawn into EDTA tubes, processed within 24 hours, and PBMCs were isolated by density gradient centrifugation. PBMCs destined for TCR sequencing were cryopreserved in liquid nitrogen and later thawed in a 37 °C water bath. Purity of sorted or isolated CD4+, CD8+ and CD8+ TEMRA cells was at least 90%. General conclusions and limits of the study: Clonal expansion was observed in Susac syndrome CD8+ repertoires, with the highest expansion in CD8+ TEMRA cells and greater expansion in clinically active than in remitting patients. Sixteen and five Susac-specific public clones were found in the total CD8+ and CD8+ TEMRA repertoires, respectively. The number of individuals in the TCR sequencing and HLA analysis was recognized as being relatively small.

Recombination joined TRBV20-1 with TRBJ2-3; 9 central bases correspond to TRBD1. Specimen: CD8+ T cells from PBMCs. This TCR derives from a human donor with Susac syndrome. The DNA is TGCAGTGCCTGGGCCGGGACAGGGTTTTCAGATACGCAGTATTTT. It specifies CSAWAGTGFSDTQYF.